Listed below are T cell receptor beta chains from one sample, sequenced in a study of cytomegalovirus exposure and HLA in healthy donors. The method was immunoSEQ multiplex PCR; TCRdb's version includes in-frame clones alone and lacks a portion of them. The table has more than 140,000 clones, 85% to 90% seen once. The sample consisted of PBMCs. Receptors originate from a woman aged 18-29 years in good health and CMV-seropositive. CDR3s include the opening cysteine and the closing phenylalanine or tryptophan. The order of the fields is CDR3 protein, CDR3 DNA, J gene, V gene, D gene, clone size. A D gene is named only where the DNA matches it firmly. Expanded clones get a size class; other rows say once, few or many, or leave the size out.

CASSSETGTVSYEQYF	TGTGCCAGCAGCTCGGAGACCGGGACAGTCTCCTACGAGCAGTACTTC	TRBJ2-7	TRBV11-1	TRBD1	few
CASVEGDTQYF	TGTGCCAGCGTTGAGGGAGATACGCAGTATTTT	TRBJ2-3	TRBV28	-	-
CASSPWGGVKLFF	TGTGCCAGCAGCCCCTGGGGGGGTGTAAAACTGTTTTTT	TRBJ1-4	TRBV14	-	-
CAWSQGQLNEKLFF	TGTGCCTGGAGCCAGGGACAGCTTAATGAAAAACTGTTTTTT	TRBJ1-4	TRBV30	TRBD1	-
CASSPRTGSDTYPQHF	TGTGCCAGCAGCCCCCGGACAGGGTCGGATACTTACCCCCAGCATTTT	TRBJ1-5	TRBV7-8	TRBD1	-
CASSLDGQTEAFF	TGTGCCAGCAGCTTAGATGGGCAGACTGAAGCTTTCTTT	TRBJ1-1	TRBV11-3	-	-
CASSTYGSGEETQYF	TGTGCCAGCAGCACTTATGGTTCAGGGGAGGAGACCCAGTACTTC	TRBJ2-5	TRBV11-3	-	-
CASSLVRGANTEAFF	TGTGCCAGCAGCTTGGTTAGGGGCGCGAACACTGAAGCTTTCTTT	TRBJ1-1	TRBV5-5	-	-
CAISESGGGNYGYTF	TGTGCCATCAGTGAGTCCGGGGGAGGTAACTATGGCTACACCTTC	TRBJ1-2	TRBV10-3	-	-
CASSSRDSGDTQYF	TGTGCCAGTAGTTCGAGGGATAGCGGAGATACGCAGTATTTT	TRBJ2-3	TRBV19	-	-
CASSGAAGTEAFF	TGTGCCAGCAGTGGGGCGGCAGGGACTGAAGCTTTCTTT	TRBJ1-1	TRBV6-6	-	-
CASSSRLERSTEAFF	TGCGCCAGCAGCTCTCGATTGGAAAGGAGCACTGAAGCTTTCTTT	TRBJ1-1	TRBV4-1	-	-
CASSKGPDYEQYF	TGTGCCAGCAGCAAGGGGCCAGACTACGAGCAGTACTTC	TRBJ2-7	TRBV6-5	-	-
CATSFEQGSYEQYF	TGCGCCACCTCCTTTGAACAGGGTTCCTACGAGCAGTACTTC	TRBJ2-7	TRBV5-1	-	-
CASSLSWTEAFF	TGTGCCAGCAGCTTAAGCTGGACTGAAGCTTTCTTT	TRBJ1-1	TRBV7-2	-	-
CASRFPGGLNNEQFF	TGTGCCAGCAGATTCCCGGGGGGCCTCAACAATGAGCAGTTCTTC	TRBJ2-1	TRBV6-6	-	few
CASSPGGTPLEQYF	TGTGCCAGCAGCCCGGGGGGGACCCCCCTCGAGCAGTACTTC	TRBJ2-7	TRBV11-3	TRBD2	-
CASSIVRDQPQHF	TGTGCCAGTAGTATAGTGAGAGATCAGCCCCAGCATTTT	TRBJ1-5	TRBV19	-	-
CASRLDRVGNQPQHF	TGTGCCAGCAGATTGGACAGGGTGGGCAATCAGCCCCAGCATTTT	TRBJ1-5	TRBV2	TRBD1	few
CASTLISSTEAFF	TGTGCCAGCACTCTTATCAGTTCCACTGAAGCTTTCTTT	TRBJ1-1	TRBV7-2	-	-
CASSPKSSSTNEKLFF	TGTGCCAGCTCACCGAAATCCAGTTCAACTAATGAAAAACTGTTTTTT	TRBJ1-4	TRBV18	-	-
CASSATDRGRYEQFF	TGTGCCAGCAGCGCAACGGACAGGGGTCGGTATGAGCAGTTCTTC	TRBJ2-1	TRBV9	TRBD1	-
CASSIGGQAKTQHF	TGTGCCAGTAGTATTGGTGGGCAGGCCAAAACCCAGCATTTT	TRBJ1-5	TRBV19	-	-
CASSRFATKQGMNTEAFF	TGTGCCAGCAGCCGATTCGCTACCAAACAGGGTATGAACACTGAAGCTTTCTTT	TRBJ1-1	TRBV2	-	-